The 13 T cell receptor beta chains in this list originate from one sample, sequenced in a study of blood T cell repertoires in COVID-19. Repertoires were generated with immunoSEQ multiplex PCR, while TCRdb's copy carries only in-frame clones and drops some. The table records approximately 200,000 clones, approximately 81% of them present only once. Sample: peripheral blood. Receptors were obtained from a man aged 35-49 years with acute or convalescent COVID-19.

Comment on this clone: An end of the junction does not agree with germline; a read error may underlie this. J is TRBJ1-2 and V is TRBV5-8; the match to TRBD1 covers 8 bases. Germline loops: CDR1 SGHTS, CDR2 YDEGEE. There are 13 residues in the CDR3. This chain's CDR3 is CASSLVEQGAKNF. In nucleotides, the CDR3 is TGTGCCAGCAGCTTGGTCGAGCAGGGGGCTAAGAACTTC.

V gene TRBV5-6 combines with J gene TRBJ1-4; 8 bases line up with TRBD1. J lost 4 bases, V lost 6 bases, and 8 bases had no gene match. The CDR3 consists of 15 residues. Germline V gene sequence: CDR1 SGHDT, CDR2 YYEEEE. CDR3 loop: CASTKLDRVNEKLFF. DNA of the CDR3: TGTGCCAGCACCAAACTGGACAGGGTTAATGAAAAACTGTTTTTT.

V is TRBV6-6 and J is TRBJ2-2, with D perhaps matching TRBD1 (7 bases). This CDR3 has 13 residues. The germline V gene has CDR1 MNHNY and CDR2 SVGAGI (reference sequence). V lost 5 bases, J lost 6 bases, and 10 bases lay in between. CDR3 amino acids: CASSLRGAGELFF. The CDR3 nucleotides read TGTGCCAGCAGTCTCAGGGGGGCCGGGGAGCTGTTTTTT.

The genes are TRBV12-3 or TRBV12-4 and TRBJ1-5; D unclear. Trimming took off 6 bases at V and 3 bases at J, with 6 bases between the two ends. The CDR3 consists of 12 residues. Here the CDR3 DNA reads TGTGCCAGCAGACAGAACAATCAGCCCCAGCATTTT. As protein: CASRQNNQPQHF.

This rearrangement joins TRBV6-5 to TRBJ1-1, with D perhaps matching TRBD1 (6 bases). The V gene lost 5 bases and the J gene lost 1 base, with 11 bases spanning the gap. In germline, CDR1 is MNHEY, CDR2 SVGAGI. The CDR3 has 14 amino acids. The CDR3 bases are TGTGCCAGCAGTAAGGACAGCCAGAACACTGAAGCTTTCTTT. Its protein is CASSKDSQNTEAFF.

CDR3: CASIQIRGAGYTF. The CDR3 coding sequence is TGTGCCAGCATTCAGATCAGGGGGGCTGGCTACACCTTC. V and J are TRBV2 and TRBJ1-2; 7 bases fit TRBD1. Looked up from germline, CDR1 is SNHLY and CDR2 is FYNNEI. This CDR3 spans 13 amino acids. The junction had 9 bases not matched to a gene; V was cut back by 7 bases and J by 7 bases.

The CDR3 sequence is CASRTGFSTEAFF. Here the CDR3 DNA reads TGTGCCAGCAGGACAGGGTTTAGCACTGAAGCTTTCTTT. This chain links TRBV6-5 with TRBJ1-1; TRBD1 aligns across 7 bases. There are 13 residues in the CDR3. Trimming removed 6 bases from V and 4 bases from J; junction bases left unmatched: 5. CDR1 is MNHEY, CDR2 SVGAGI, per germline.

The chain has TRBV4-3 and TRBJ2-1, with 7 bases identical to TRBD2. CDR1 and CDR2 (germline): LGHNA, YSLEER. The trim removed 0 bases at V and 0 bases at J, leaving 17 bases unmatched. The CDR3 loop spans 21 amino acids. The CDR3 loop reads CASSQDYLADDFFSSYNEQFF. The DNA for the CDR3 is TGCGCCAGCAGCCAAGATTACCTAGCGGATGACTTTTTCAGCTCCTACAATGAGCAGTTCTTC.

The V gene is TRBV5-5, the J gene TRBJ2-5; D gene unclear. Germline values: CDR1 SGHKS, CDR2 YYEKEE (reference sequence). Trimming shortened V by 3 bases and J by 11 bases, and 11 bases separated the two germline ends. The CDR3 runs to 11 residues. DNA for the CDR3: TGTGCCAGCAGCTCTACAGTGGATCAGTACTTC. This encodes CASSSTVDQYF.

In its sample, this clone was seen once. The rearrangement uses TRBV12-3 or TRBV12-4 and TRBJ1-1, with unresolved D. This CDR3 spans 12 amino acids. V was pared by 4 bases and J by 7 bases, with 10 bases between. CDR3 loop: CASSSWQYEAFF. The CDR3 DNA reads TGTGCCAGCAGTTCTTGGCAGTATGAAGCTTTCTTT.

As regards this clone: As the CDR3 is not closed by the conserved phenylalanine or tryptophan, this likely results from a read error. The DNA is left out, because the CDR3 cannot be placed on it with certainty; the CDR3 is given as TCRdb lists it. The chain carries TRBV6-2 or TRBV6-3 and TRBJ1-4; the table's TRBD1 call for D was not verified on the DNA. The CDR3 sequence runs 12 residues, both termini included. Germline V gene data show CDR1 as MNHEY and CDR2 as SVGEGT. Here the CDR3 reads CASSYYRDRSRR.

Comment on this clone: Compared with germline, one end of the junction differs, possibly owing to a read error. J is TRBJ2-7 and V is TRBV7-2; possible D gene TRBD1, 6 bases. CDR1 and CDR2 from the germline V gene are SGHTA and FQGNSA. This CDR3 contains 13 residues. Here the CDR3 reads CASSLAWTAEQYF. The CDR3 DNA follows: TGTGCCAGCAGCCTAGCCTGGACAGCCGAGCAGTACTTC.

The V and J genes are TRBV6-1 and TRBJ2-7; D possibly corresponds to TRBD2 (6 bases). The CDR3 runs to 14 residues. Germline V gives CDR1 MNHNS, CDR2 SASEGT. V shed 6 bases and J shed 2 bases, with 14 bases lying between them. The CDR3 region has the DNA TGTGCCAGCAGCCCCGCCGGGGGTCCCTACGAGCAGTACTTC. Translation gives CASSPAGGPYEQYF.